Below are 2 T cell receptor beta chains sequenced from a single sample in a study of CD8 T cells in Susac syndrome. cDNA came from around 0.5 to 1 ug RNA primed by random hexamers. TCRdb re-derived calls from the immunoSEQ multiplex PCR reads in MiXCR, one entry per CDR3 protein. The sample lists roughly 250,000 distinct CDR3 sequences, around 96% occurring once. Sequencing was performed on CD4+ T cells from PBMCs. The receptor set was obtained from a human donor with Susac syndrome.

V is TRBV7-9 and J is TRBJ2-5; no clear D. CDR1 is SEHNR, CDR2 FQNEAQ, per germline (reference sequence). The CDR3 has 13 amino acids. Trimming took 2 bases from V and 2 from J, leaving 6 bases between them. CDR3 sequence: CASSLPSQETQYF. In nucleotides, the CDR3 is TGTGCCAGCAGCTTACCAAGTCAAGAGACCCAGTACTTC. Full variable domain (remainder filled in from reference TRBV7-9 and TRBJ2-5): DTGVSQNPRHKITKRGQNVTFRCDPISEHNRLYWYRQTLGQGPEFLTYFQNEAQLEKSRLLSDRFSAERPKGSFSTLEIQRTEQGDSAMYLCASSLPSQETQYFGPGTRLLVL.

This clonotype has only one observation. The chain combines TRBV5-4 with TRBJ2-3; TRBD2 aligns across 7 bases. V shed 0 bases, J shed 1 base, and the junction held 8 bases outside the gene matches. From germline, CDR1 is SGHNT and CDR2 YYREEE (reference sequence). The CDR3 contains 17 residues. DNA for the CDR3: TGTGCCAGCAGCTTGGTAGGGCTTCGGGAGGGCACAGATACGCAGTATTTT. Translating it yields CASSLVGLREGTDTQYF.